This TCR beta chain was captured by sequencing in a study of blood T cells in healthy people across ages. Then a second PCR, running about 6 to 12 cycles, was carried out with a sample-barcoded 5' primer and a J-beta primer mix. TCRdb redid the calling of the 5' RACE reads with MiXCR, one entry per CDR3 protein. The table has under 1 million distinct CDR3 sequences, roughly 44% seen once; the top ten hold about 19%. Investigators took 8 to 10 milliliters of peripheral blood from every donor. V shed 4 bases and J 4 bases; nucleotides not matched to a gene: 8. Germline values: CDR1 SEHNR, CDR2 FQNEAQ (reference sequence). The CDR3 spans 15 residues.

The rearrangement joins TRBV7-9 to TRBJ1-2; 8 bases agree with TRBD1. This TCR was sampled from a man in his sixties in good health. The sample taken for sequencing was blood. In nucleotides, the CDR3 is TGTGCCAGCAGCTACCGGGACAGGACCTTCTATGGCTACACCTTC. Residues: CASSYRDRTFYGYTF.